This T cell receptor beta chain was sequenced for a study of cytomegalovirus exposure and HLA in healthy donors. General study points: Most TCRs appeared rarely, but some public TCRs recurred in many donors. Apparent HLA restriction characterized most CMV-associated TCR beta chains in a later analysis.

PCR involved 60 Vbeta and 13 Jbeta primers. Sequencing used immunoSEQ multiplex PCR; TCRdb keeps in-frame clones, though not all of them. The table includes some 200,000 clones, 65% to 80% detected once. The CDR3 consists of 14 residues. The V end was cut by 0 bases, the J end by 2 bases, with 7 bases between. The germline V gene encodes CDR1 MGHRA and CDR2 YSYEKL. This clone was recorded once. As yet, its antigen is unknown. The TCR sequence derives from a middle-aged man in good health and CMV-seronegative. The sample consisted of PBMCs. The chain recombines TRBV4-1 with TRBJ1-1, with no clear D. The CDR3 nucleotides read TGCGCCAGCAGCCAAGATGGCGGCAACACTGAAGCTTTCTTT. Translated: CASSQDGGNTEAFF.